This is a list of T cell receptor beta chains from one sample in a study of blood T cell repertoires in COVID-19. Here immunoSEQ multiplex PCR was the method, and the copy in TCRdb shows in-frame clones only, minus some. Among about 100,000 clones listed, approximately 83% were seen once. Sequenced sample: PBMCs or T cells enriched from blood (not recorded which). These receptors were collected from a woman in her forties or fifties who had recovered from COVID-19. Both conserved end residues are part of each CDR3.

v_gene: TRBV6-5
CDR3aa: CASSYLSGTSNQPQHF

v_gene: TRBV10-3
CDR3aa: CAISRDRGASGANVLTF

v_gene: TRBV3-1/TRBV3-2
CDR3aa: CASSQGTGVEQYF

v_gene: TRBV6-5
CDR3aa: CASSYSAWAGEQYF

v_gene: TRBV18
CDR3aa: CASSPPLTGGNTIYF

v_gene: TRBV28
CDR3aa: CATTSGGTGELFF

v_gene: TRBV7-3
CDR3aa: CASSLSLPPYEQYF

v_gene: TRBV20-1
CDR3aa: CAAETQYF

v_gene: TRBV29-1
CDR3aa: CSGATSVTDTQYF

v_gene: TRBV27
CDR3aa: CASSLGQNYGYTF

v_gene: TRBV27
CDR3aa: CASKRGGEASPLHF

v_gene: TRBV30
CDR3aa: CAWSVRGSYNSPLHF

v_gene: TRBV9
CDR3aa: CASQKGEGGNNSPLHF

v_gene: TRBV5-1
CDR3aa: CASTLGHPSGVNEQYF

v_gene: TRBV3-1/TRBV3-2
CDR3aa: CASSQTLDRLVGANVLTF

v_gene: TRBV9
CDR3aa: CASRTSGTDTQYF

v_gene: TRBV5-1
CDR3aa: CASRRGQATNEKLFF

v_gene: TRBV9
CDR3aa: CASSPRSGSGNTIYF

v_gene: TRBV7-9
CDR3aa: CASSTTGGGTEAFF

v_gene: TRBV20-1
CDR3aa: CSARGPQSLYF

v_gene: TRBV27
CDR3aa: CASSLSSGSHYEQYF

v_gene: TRBV18
CDR3aa: CASSPPGTGSTGNTIYF

v_gene: TRBV5-1
CDR3aa: CASSPAGTVISGANVLTF

v_gene: TRBV5-8
CDR3aa: CASRVSEQFF

v_gene: TRBV10-2
CDR3aa: CASNPDYGAGELFF

v_gene: TRBV7-3
CDR3aa: CASSLRGASGGGTDTQYF

v_gene: TRBV18
CDR3aa: CASSPTGDYGYTF

v_gene: TRBV15
CDR3aa: CATSRTGTSGLTSTDTQYF

v_gene: TRBV6-5
CDR3aa: CASSYESGRYEQYF

v_gene: TRBV24-1
CDR3aa: CATSDSGLVGEQFF

v_gene: TRBV25-1
CDR3aa: CASSESGSRADTQYF

v_gene: TRBV7-3
CDR3aa: CASSPSAADTQYF

v_gene: TRBV15
CDR3aa: CATSRSRGPQETQYF

v_gene: TRBV19
CDR3aa: CASSIGQGSNQPQHF

v_gene: TRBV5-5
CDR3aa: CASSRLGGSSYEQYF

v_gene: TRBV19
CDR3aa: CASSIRGGIYTF

v_gene: TRBV11-2
CDR3aa: CASSLSRLAGGPRRETQYF

v_gene: TRBV7-3
CDR3aa: CASGRGFSYNEQFF

v_gene: TRBV3-1/TRBV3-2
CDR3aa: CASSETDRGDNEQFF

v_gene: TRBV28
CDR3aa: CASSLRGLSGYTF

v_gene: TRBV29-1
CDR3aa: CSVDWRGDYGYTF

v_gene: TRBV5-1
CDR3aa: CASRRLAGTYEQYF

v_gene: TRBV5-4
CDR3aa: CASSVPTGLSEETQYF

v_gene: TRBV19
CDR3aa: CASSGHGSEKLFF

v_gene: TRBV5-4
CDR3aa: CASSRQDRGGNEQYF

v_gene: TRBV4-1
CDR3aa: CASSQEVSGRAGKNIQYF

v_gene: TRBV28
CDR3aa: CASSSRTFVAFF

v_gene: TRBV6-5
CDR3aa: CASSYSMGLVPLLYF

v_gene: TRBV20-1
CDR3aa: CSVSSTANTGELFF

v_gene: TRBV27
CDR3aa: CATSADTEPYEQYF